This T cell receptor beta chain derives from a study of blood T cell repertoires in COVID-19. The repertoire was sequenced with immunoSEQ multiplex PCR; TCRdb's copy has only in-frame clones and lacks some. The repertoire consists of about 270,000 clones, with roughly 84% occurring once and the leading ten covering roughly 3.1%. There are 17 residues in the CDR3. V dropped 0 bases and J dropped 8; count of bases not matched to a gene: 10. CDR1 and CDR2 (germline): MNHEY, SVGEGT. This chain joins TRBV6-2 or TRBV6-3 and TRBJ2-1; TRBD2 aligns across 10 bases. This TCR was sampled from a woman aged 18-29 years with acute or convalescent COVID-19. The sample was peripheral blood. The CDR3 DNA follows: TGTGCCAGCAGTTACTCCCAGCGGGAGGGGTGGGGGGATGAGCAGTTCTTC. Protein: CASSYSQREGWGDEQFF.